This T cell receptor (beta chain) was observed in a study of identifying expanded T cells in peripheral blood. Points from the study as a whole: Approximately 1.2 clones differed between technical replicates, versus approximately 17 and 20 over time. Clone count variance between approximately two-week samples rose with total template count.

The table came from immunoSEQ multiplex PCR; TCRdb's copy has only in-frame clones and leaves some out. Of tens of thousands of clones listed, 88% were seen once; the top ten hold approximately 5%. Concerning this clone itself: Its specificity is not known.

During the collection period, no donor immune events like infections were recorded. The sequence derives from a person between 18 and 69 years old in good health. The source material was blood.

CDR3 residues: CSASADTQYF. The CDR3 DNA reads TGCAGTGCTAGTGCAGATACGCAGTATTTT. V gene TRBV20-1 combines with J gene TRBJ2-3; D is unresolved. V was cut by 3 bases and J by 4 bases, with 2 bases left in between. The CDR3 has 10 amino acids. Germline loops: CDR1 DFQATT, CDR2 SNEGSKA (reference sequence).